This T cell receptor (beta chain) was sequenced for a study of blood T cell repertoires in COVID-19. Study-wide background: From T cells, B-cell-depleted T cells, or PBMCs came the material, which was cDNA or gDNA.

Those enrolled in Seattle joined during active infection and were followed longitudinally afterward. Clones were read by immunoSEQ multiplex PCR, and TCRdb kept only the in-frame ones, dropping some. This sample yields about 120,000 clones, of which around 90% are seen a single time; more than 3% belongs to the top ten. Sequences were obtained from peripheral blood. The sequence was collected from a woman between 55 and 75 years old with COVID-19, enrolled during active disease.

CDR3 sequence: CASSWAEGSNYGYTF. In DNA, the CDR3 is TGTGCCAGTAGTTGGGCGGAGGGGTCCAACTATGGCTACACCTTC. The chain employs TRBV19 and TRBJ1-2; possible D gene TRBD1, 5 bases. The CDR3 contains 15 residues. V was shortened by 5 bases and J by 2 bases, with 15 bases between the two germline ends. Looked up from germline, CDR1 is LNHDA and CDR2 is SQIVND (reference sequence). Filled out from reference TRBV19 and TRBJ1-2, the complete variable domain reads DGGITQSPKYLFRKEGQNVTLSCEQNLNHDAMYWYRQDPGQGLRLIYYSQIVNDFQKGDIAEGYSVSREKKESFPLTVTSAQKNPTAFYLCASSWAEGSNYGYTFGSGTRLTVV.